This T cell receptor beta chain emerged from a study of cytomegalovirus exposure and HLA in healthy donors. Study-level points and caveats: In most subjects, TCR beta sequences reportedly gave accurate predictions of HLA-A and HLA-B alleles. Common viral pathogens (according to a later analysis) appeared linked to several of the most significant clusters.

The PCR contained 60 Vbeta and 13 Jbeta primers. Repertoires were generated with immunoSEQ multiplex PCR, while TCRdb's copy carries only in-frame clones and drops some. The table has some 110,000 clones, roughly 70% seen once. V dropped 1 base and J dropped 5 bases, with 14 bases sitting between them. CDR3 size: 16 residues. Germline CDR1 and CDR2: SGHVS and FQNEAQ. A remark on this clone: Its antigen is unidentified.

The sample taken for sequencing was PBMCs. J is TRBJ1-4 and V is TRBV7-8; the D gene is possibly TRBD1 (6 bases). The origin of this receptor is a woman in her forties or fifties in good health and CMV-seropositive. DNA of the CDR3: TGTGCCAGCAGCTTAGGCAGCAGGACAGCGAATGAAAAACTGTTTTTT. Protein product: CASSLGSRTANEKLFF.